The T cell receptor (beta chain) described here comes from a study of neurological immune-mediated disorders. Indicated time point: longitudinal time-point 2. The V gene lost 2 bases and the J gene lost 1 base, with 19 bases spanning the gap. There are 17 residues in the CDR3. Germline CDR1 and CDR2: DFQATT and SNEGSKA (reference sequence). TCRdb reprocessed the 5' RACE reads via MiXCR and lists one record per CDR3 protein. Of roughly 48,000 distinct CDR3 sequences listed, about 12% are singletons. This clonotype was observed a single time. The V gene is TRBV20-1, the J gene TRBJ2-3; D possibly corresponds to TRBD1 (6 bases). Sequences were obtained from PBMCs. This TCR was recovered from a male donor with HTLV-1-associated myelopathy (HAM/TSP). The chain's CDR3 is CSARIDRSLRGTDTQYF. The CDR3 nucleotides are TGCAGTGCTAGAATTGACAGGTCCCTTCGAGGCACAGATACGCAGTATTTT.